This is a list of T cell receptor beta chains from one sample in a study of blood T cell repertoires in COVID-19. Libraries were prepared by immunoSEQ multiplex PCR; TCRdb keeps only in-frame clonotypes and omits some of them. The sample has 250,000 to 300,000 clones, about 88% seen once; the top ten hold 3.6%. The sample comprised peripheral blood. The receptor source for this set is a man between 18 and 29 years old with active or convalescent COVID-19. Both conserved end residues are trimmed from each CDR3. The size of a clone is reported for some rows only, either as once, few or many, or as a class for expanded clones.

size	V	J	CDR3
once	TRBV20-1	TRBJ2-1	SASFVPLAGVEQF
.	TRBV28	TRBJ1-1	ASSLRNRVAF
.	TRBV18	TRBJ1-5	ASSPMGGYQPQH
few	TRBV10-3	TRBJ1-3	AISVGDGNTIY
.	TRBV2	TRBJ1-4	ASSEVGQGFEKLF
.	TRBV27	TRBJ2-7	ASSPLAGAYEQY
.	TRBV4-3	TRBJ2-3	ASSQSRSGVNTQY
.	TRBV20-1	TRBJ2-3	SASPPEVSTTDTQY
.	TRBV28	TRBJ2-2	ASSPQGTSRELF
.	TRBV3-1/TRBV3-2	TRBJ2-5	ASSLGGGYQETQY
.	TRBV3-1/TRBV3-2	TRBJ2-5	ASSQGGSQETQY
.	TRBV6-6	TRBJ1-2	ASSRGSNYGYT
.	TRBV7-9	TRBJ2-3	ASSLQGTDTQY
.	TRBV9	TRBJ2-5	ASSGDSGSTQY
.	TRBV28	TRBJ2-3	ASSFTPFSADTQY
once	TRBV3-1/TRBV3-2	TRBJ2-5	ASSQGLAGAQETQY
once	TRBV5-1	TRBJ1-2	ASRSESGRVAGHGYT